These T cell receptor beta chains were read from a single sample in a study of T cell responses to AZD1222 COVID-19 vaccine. TCRdb keeps only in-frame clones here, not all; method: immunoSEQ multiplex PCR. In the table there are 80,000 or so clones, 80% to 90% of which are singletons. The specimen was peripheral blood, collected on day 0 of AZD1222 vaccination. The receptors were sampled from an adult in good health. CDR3s include the opening cysteine and the closing phenylalanine or tryptophan. A D gene is named only where the DNA matches it firmly. Clone sizes are given selectively: once, few, many, or a class where the clone is expanded.

V gene: TRBV9; J gene: TRBJ2-1; D gene: NA; clone size: NA; CDR3 DNA: TGTGCCAGCAGCGTAGTGGGTAGTGGAAAGTACAATGAGCAGTTCTTC; CDR3 protein: CASSVVGSGKYNEQFF
V gene: TRBV4-3; J gene: TRBJ2-3; D gene: TRBD1; clone size: NA; CDR3 DNA: TGCGCCAGCAGCCAGGGTACACAGGGGATTTGGAATACGCAGTATTTT; CDR3 protein: CASSQGTQGIWNTQYF
V gene: TRBV2; J gene: TRBJ2-5; D gene: NA; clone size: NA; CDR3 DNA: TGTGCCAGCAGCGCTCCGAAAGAGACCCAGTACTTC; CDR3 protein: CASSAPKETQYF
V gene: TRBV21-1; J gene: TRBJ1-2; D gene: NA; clone size: NA; CDR3 DNA: TGTGCCAGCAGCAAACTGGGAAAGGACAGCTATGGCTACACCTTC; CDR3 protein: CASSKLGKDSYGYTF
V gene: TRBV5-1; J gene: TRBJ1-2; D gene: NA; clone size: NA; CDR3 DNA: TGCGCCAGCACCATAGGACAGACTAACTATGGCTACACCTTC; CDR3 protein: CASTIGQTNYGYTF
V gene: TRBV30; J gene: TRBJ1-1; D gene: NA; clone size: NA; CDR3 DNA: TGTGCCTGGAAAAGACAGAACACTGAAGCTTTCTTT; CDR3 protein: CAWKRQNTEAFF
V gene: TRBV9; J gene: TRBJ1-2; D gene: NA; clone size: NA; CDR3 DNA: TGTGCCAGCAGCCCAGATGGGAGAGGGGGAAGAAGCTATGGCTACACCTTC; CDR3 protein: CASSPDGRGGRSYGYTF
V gene: TRBV5-1; J gene: TRBJ1-2; D gene: NA; clone size: once; CDR3 DNA: TGCGCCAGCAGCTCTAGATATGGCTACACCTTC; CDR3 protein: CASSSRYGYTF
V gene: TRBV28; J gene: TRBJ1-2; D gene: TRBD1; clone size: NA; CDR3 DNA: TGTGCCAGCAGAGATCGGCCGGGACAGGGGGGTGGCTACACCTTC; CDR3 protein: CASRDRPGQGGGYTF
V gene: TRBV6-5; J gene: TRBJ2-3; D gene: NA; clone size: NA; CDR3 DNA: TGTGCCAGCACCAGGAGGCTAGCAGATACGCAGTATTTT; CDR3 protein: CASTRRLADTQYF
V gene: TRBV5-8; J gene: TRBJ1-5; D gene: TRBD1; clone size: NA; CDR3 DNA: TGTGCCAGCAGGGGGGGACAGGGGAGCAATCAGCCCCAGCATTTT; CDR3 protein: CASRGGQGSNQPQHF
V gene: TRBV4-1; J gene: TRBJ1-1; D gene: TRBD1; clone size: NA; CDR3 DNA: TGCGCCAGCAGCCAATACCAGGGGGCTTATACTGAAGCTTTCTTT; CDR3 protein: CASSQYQGAYTEAFF
V gene: TRBV6-6; J gene: TRBJ2-7; D gene: TRBD2; clone size: NA; CDR3 DNA: TGTGCCAGCACTCCGGGGACTAGCTCCTACGAGCAGTACTTC; CDR3 protein: CASTPGTSSYEQYF
V gene: TRBV14; J gene: TRBJ2-5; D gene: NA; clone size: NA; CDR3 DNA: TGTGCCAGCAGCCCCCGACTCCAAGAGACCCAGTACTTC; CDR3 protein: CASSPRLQETQYF
V gene: TRBV7-3; J gene: TRBJ2-3; D gene: NA; clone size: NA; CDR3 DNA: TGTGCCAGCAGCCCCGTGGGAGATACGCAGTATTTT; CDR3 protein: CASSPVGDTQYF
V gene: TRBV5-6; J gene: TRBJ1-1; D gene: NA; clone size: NA; CDR3 DNA: TGTGCCAGCAGCCCGGACTGGAACACTGAAGCTTTCTTT; CDR3 protein: CASSPDWNTEAFF
V gene: TRBV6-2/TRBV6-3; J gene: TRBJ2-7; D gene: NA; clone size: NA; CDR3 DNA: TGTGCCAGCAGTTACTTCGGCACCTCCTACGAGCAGTACTTC; CDR3 protein: CASSYFGTSYEQYF
V gene: TRBV7-8; J gene: TRBJ1-5; D gene: NA; clone size: NA; CDR3 DNA: TGTGCCAGCAGCCCAACGGGGGACAGCAATCAGCCCCAGCATTTT; CDR3 protein: CASSPTGDSNQPQHF
V gene: TRBV4-1; J gene: TRBJ1-2; D gene: NA; clone size: NA; CDR3 DNA: TGCGCCAGCAGCCAAGTTGGGCGCAGGGGTTATGGCTACACCTTC; CDR3 protein: CASSQVGRRGYGYTF
V gene: TRBV13; J gene: TRBJ2-5; D gene: NA; clone size: once; CDR3 DNA: TGTGCCAGCAGCAGCCGGGGGTCGTGGGTGACCCAGTACTTC; CDR3 protein: CASSSRGSWVTQYF
V gene: TRBV7-2; J gene: TRBJ1-5; D gene: NA; clone size: few; CDR3 DNA: TGTGCCAGCAGCTTACAGGGAACAGTTAATCAGCCCCAGCATTTT; CDR3 protein: CASSLQGTVNQPQHF
V gene: TRBV2; J gene: TRBJ1-2; D gene: NA; clone size: NA; CDR3 DNA: TGTGCCAGCAGCAGCTACACTAACTATGGCTACACCTTC; CDR3 protein: CASSSYTNYGYTF
V gene: TRBV6-5; J gene: TRBJ2-5; D gene: TRBD1; clone size: NA; CDR3 DNA: TGTGCCAGCAGTTACTGGACAGGGGAGACCCAGTACTTC; CDR3 protein: CASSYWTGETQYF
V gene: TRBV19; J gene: TRBJ1-3; D gene: TRBD1; clone size: NA; CDR3 DNA: TGTGCCAGTGGAGACAGGGGAAGATCAACCGGAAACACCATATATTTT; CDR3 protein: CASGDRGRSTGNTIYF
V gene: TRBV29-1; J gene: TRBJ1-1; D gene: TRBD1; clone size: NA; CDR3 DNA: TGCAGCGTTGCGTGGCAGGGGGGCGCTGAAGCTTTCTTT; CDR3 protein: CSVAWQGGAEAFF
V gene: TRBV3-1/TRBV3-2; J gene: TRBJ1-5; D gene: NA; clone size: NA; CDR3 DNA: TGTGCCAGCAGCCAATGGTCAGGGGATCAGCCCCAGCATTTT; CDR3 protein: CASSQWSGDQPQHF
V gene: TRBV5-6; J gene: TRBJ1-2; D gene: TRBD1; clone size: NA; CDR3 DNA: TGTGCCAGCAGCTTAACCGGGACAGGAATCTATGGCTACACCTTC; CDR3 protein: CASSLTGTGIYGYTF
V gene: TRBV3-1/TRBV3-2; J gene: TRBJ1-1; D gene: NA; clone size: few; CDR3 DNA: TGTGCCAGCAGCCAAGATGGATCTCAGGAGATGAACACTGAAGCTTTCTTT; CDR3 protein: CASSQDGSQEMNTEAFF
V gene: TRBV5-1; J gene: TRBJ1-1; D gene: NA; clone size: NA; CDR3 DNA: TGCGCCAGCAGCTTGTCTAACTTGAACACTGAAGCTTTCTTT; CDR3 protein: CASSLSNLNTEAFF
V gene: TRBV28; J gene: TRBJ1-4; D gene: NA; clone size: once; CDR3 DNA: TGTGCCAGCACCTCGCCCCTCGAAAAACTGTTTTTT; CDR3 protein: CASTSPLEKLFF
V gene: TRBV19; J gene: TRBJ1-5; D gene: TRBD1; clone size: NA; CDR3 DNA: TGTGCCAGTAGACAGACAGGGGTGGGTAATCAGCCCCAGCATTTT; CDR3 protein: CASRQTGVGNQPQHF
V gene: TRBV7-2; J gene: TRBJ1-2; D gene: NA; clone size: NA; CDR3 DNA: TGTGCCAGCAGCTTCTCCGGGCCCCTTAACTATGGCTACACCTTC; CDR3 protein: CASSFSGPLNYGYTF
V gene: TRBV15; J gene: TRBJ1-5; D gene: TRBD1; clone size: NA; CDR3 DNA: TGTGCCACCAGCAGAGGGACAGGCGTGGGCAATCAGCCCCAGCATTTT; CDR3 protein: CATSRGTGVGNQPQHF
V gene: TRBV11-2; J gene: TRBJ1-2; D gene: NA; clone size: NA; CDR3 DNA: TGTGCCAGCAGCTTAGGGACAGTTTATGGCTACACCTTC; CDR3 protein: CASSLGTVYGYTF
V gene: TRBV24-1; J gene: TRBJ2-4; D gene: NA; clone size: NA; CDR3 DNA: TGTGCCACCAGTACCGACGGGAATGACATTCAGTACTTC; CDR3 protein: CATSTDGNDIQYF
V gene: TRBV12-5; J gene: TRBJ1-1; D gene: TRBD1; clone size: few; CDR3 DNA: TGTGCTAGTGGTTTGCGACAGGGTAGCCTGAACACTGAAGCTTTCTTT; CDR3 protein: CASGLRQGSLNTEAFF
V gene: TRBV11-3; J gene: TRBJ2-1; D gene: NA; clone size: once; CDR3 DNA: TGTGCCAGCAGCTGGGAGGTGAACTCCTACAATGAGCAGTTCTTC; CDR3 protein: CASSWEVNSYNEQFF
V gene: TRBV11-2; J gene: TRBJ1-6; D gene: NA; clone size: NA; CDR3 DNA: TGTGCCAGCAGCTTAGAGAATCCGGGGGTTTCACCCCTCCACTTT; CDR3 protein: CASSLENPGVSPLHF
V gene: TRBV19; J gene: TRBJ1-5; D gene: NA; clone size: NA; CDR3 DNA: TGTGCCAGTAGTATAGGACCGGGTTTCAATCAGCCCCAGCATTTT; CDR3 protein: CASSIGPGFNQPQHF
V gene: TRBV3-1/TRBV3-2; J gene: TRBJ1-2; D gene: NA; clone size: NA; CDR3 DNA: TGTGCCAGCAGCCAGGGACCACTCGGCTACACCTTC; CDR3 protein: CASSQGPLGYTF
V gene: TRBV5-1; J gene: TRBJ2-2; D gene: NA; clone size: NA; CDR3 DNA: TGCGCCAGCAAGGTTGGGGCGAACACCGGGGAGCTGTTTTTT; CDR3 protein: CASKVGANTGELFF
V gene: TRBV6-5; J gene: TRBJ2-7; D gene: NA; clone size: few; CDR3 DNA: TGTGCCAGCAGTCGCCCCCTCTCCTACGAGCAGTACTTC; CDR3 protein: CASSRPLSYEQYF
V gene: TRBV5-5; J gene: TRBJ1-3; D gene: NA; clone size: NA; CDR3 DNA: TGTGCCAGCAGCTTGGGTTCCGGGCTAAACACCATATATTTT; CDR3 protein: CASSLGSGLNTIYF
V gene: TRBV2; J gene: TRBJ1-1; D gene: TRBD1; clone size: NA; CDR3 DNA: TGTGCCAGCAGTGGGGGGACAGGGAGGGCGCTGTCGGGCACTGAAGCTTTCTTT; CDR3 protein: CASSGGTGRALSGTEAFF
V gene: TRBV29-1; J gene: TRBJ2-5; D gene: NA; clone size: NA; CDR3 DNA: TGCAGCGTTGTACTGTCTGGAGAGACCCAGTACTTC; CDR3 protein: CSVVLSGETQYF
V gene: TRBV9; J gene: TRBJ2-1; D gene: TRBD2; clone size: NA; CDR3 DNA: TGTGCCAGCAGCGTAGTACTAGCGGGGGGTTACAATGAGCAGTTCTTC; CDR3 protein: CASSVVLAGGYNEQFF
V gene: TRBV12-3/TRBV12-4; J gene: TRBJ1-5; D gene: TRBD1; clone size: NA; CDR3 DNA: TGTGCCAGCAGTGGACAGGGTTGGCAGCCCCAGCATTTT; CDR3 protein: CASSGQGWQPQHF
V gene: TRBV9; J gene: TRBJ1-4; D gene: TRBD1; clone size: NA; CDR3 DNA: TGTGCCAGCAGCTCTCACAGGGGGACTAATGAAAAACTGTTTTTT; CDR3 protein: CASSSHRGTNEKLFF